This T cell receptor (beta chain) appears in the sequencing data of a study of radiotherapy plus CTLA-4 blockade in lung cancer. The wider study: Objective responses were documented in around 20% of patients, with disease control in roughly 30%.

A remark on this clone: What it recognizes is unknown.

Clones were sequenced by immunoSEQ multiplex PCR, and TCRdb holds only the in-frame ones, with some missing. The sample records about 90,000 clones, over 80% being singletons. Study results and caveats: Blood-borne expansion of tumor-derived TCR clones followed radiotherapy plus ipilimumab.

Ipilimumab-mediated CTLA-4 blockade plus focal radiation was given to patients having chemo-refractory metastatic non-small-cell lung cancer. This CDR3 region has 14 residues. Germline lookup yields CDR1 SGHNT and CDR2 YYREEE (reference sequence). Trimming stripped 5 bases from V and 0 bases from J, with 8 bases between. This chain connects TRBV5-4 to TRBJ2-2, with a weak D call TRBD1 (5 bases). This receptor was obtained from a human donor with non-small cell lung cancer that progressed on radiotherapy plus ipilimumab. Material: peripheral blood, obtained from a patient treated with radiotherapy plus ipilimumab. The chain's CDR3 is CASSRQSNTGELFF. CDR3 DNA: TGTGCCAGCAGTCGACAGTCGAACACCGGGGAGCTGTTTTTT.